What follows is one TCR beta chain and its context. In the authors' workflow: Reference gene primer amplification in the assay estimated nucleated cell counts. Sequencing was performed with immunoSEQ multiplex PCR; in TCRdb, only in-frame clones are kept and a portion is missing. Clone size and the V and J calls come from that table; the DNA yielded D and trimming. The repertoire has roughly 400,000 clones, 87% of them found once; the top ten carry approximately 9.3%. The sample is drawn from a study of blood T cell repertoires in COVID-19. About the research overall: The United States, Italy and Spain supplied acute and convalescent COVID-19 samples.

Individuals aged about 18 to 89 years were recruited from roughly 22 US areas. Self-reported history from a screening survey and questionnaire set each donor's cohort. The sequenced sample was PBMCs or T cells enriched from blood (not recorded which). The source of this sequence is a woman aged 45-65 years who had recovered from COVID-19.

The CDR3 reads CASSQAPGSGETQYF. CDR3 DNA sequence: TGTGCCAGCTCACAAGCCCCGGGTAGTGGGGAGACCCAGTACTTC. V gene TRBV18 combines with J gene TRBJ2-5; D is undetermined. CDR1 is KGHSH and CDR2 is LQKENI in the germline V gene. CDR3 length equals 15 residues. Between the trimmed V and J ends, which lost 4 bases and 5 bases, there was a span of 17 bases.